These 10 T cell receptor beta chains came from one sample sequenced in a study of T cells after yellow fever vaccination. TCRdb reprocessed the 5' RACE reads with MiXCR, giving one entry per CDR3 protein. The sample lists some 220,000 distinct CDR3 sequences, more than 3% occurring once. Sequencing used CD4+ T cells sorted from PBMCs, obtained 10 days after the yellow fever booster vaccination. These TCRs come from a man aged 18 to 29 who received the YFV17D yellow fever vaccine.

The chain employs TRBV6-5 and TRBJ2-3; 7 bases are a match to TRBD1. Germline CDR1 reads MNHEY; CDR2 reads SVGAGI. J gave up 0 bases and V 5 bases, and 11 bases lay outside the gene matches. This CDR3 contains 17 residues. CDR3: CASSKEGDSLSTDTQYF. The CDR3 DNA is TGTGCCAGCAGTAAGGAAGGGGACAGTCTCAGCACAGATACGCAGTATTTT.

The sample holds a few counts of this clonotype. The CDR3 region has the DNA TGTGCCAGCTCCGGTGGGACGGACAACTATGGCTACACCTTC. This sequence encodes CASSGGTDNYGYTF. The chain has TRBV18 and TRBJ1-2, with D tentatively TRBD1 (5 bases). Germline loops: CDR1 KGHSH, CDR2 LQKENI. This CDR3 comprises 14 residues. Trimming took off 6 bases at V and 2 bases at J, with 13 bases between the two ends.

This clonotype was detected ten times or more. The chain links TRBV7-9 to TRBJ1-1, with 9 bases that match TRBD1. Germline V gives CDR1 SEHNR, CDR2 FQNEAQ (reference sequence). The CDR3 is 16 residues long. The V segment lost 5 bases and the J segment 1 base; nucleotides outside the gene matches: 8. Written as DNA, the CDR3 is TGTGCCAGCAGCCCAAGGGGGACAGGGAGGAACACTGAAGCTTTCTTT. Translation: CASSPRGTGRNTEAFF.

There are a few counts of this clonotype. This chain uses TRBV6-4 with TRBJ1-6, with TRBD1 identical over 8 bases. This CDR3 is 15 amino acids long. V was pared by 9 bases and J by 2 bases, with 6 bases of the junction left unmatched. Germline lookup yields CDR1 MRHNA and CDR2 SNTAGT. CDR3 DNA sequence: TGTGCCAGTGCGACAGGGGTTGCCTATAATTCACCCCTCCACTTT. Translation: CASATGVAYNSPLHF.

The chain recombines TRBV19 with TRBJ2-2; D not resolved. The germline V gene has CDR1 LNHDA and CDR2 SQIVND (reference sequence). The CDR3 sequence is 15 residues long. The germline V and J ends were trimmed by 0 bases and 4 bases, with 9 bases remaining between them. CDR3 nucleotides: TGTGCCAGTAGTATAGAGAGGCACGGCACCGGGGAGCTGTTTTTT. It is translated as CASSIERHGTGELFF.

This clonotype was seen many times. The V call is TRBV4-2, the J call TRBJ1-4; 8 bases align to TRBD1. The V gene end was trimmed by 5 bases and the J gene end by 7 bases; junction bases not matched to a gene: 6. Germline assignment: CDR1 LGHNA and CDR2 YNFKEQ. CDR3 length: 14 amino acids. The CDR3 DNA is TGTGCCAGCAGCACCGGGACAGGCGCTGAAAAACTGTTTTTT. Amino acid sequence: CASSTGTGAEKLFF.

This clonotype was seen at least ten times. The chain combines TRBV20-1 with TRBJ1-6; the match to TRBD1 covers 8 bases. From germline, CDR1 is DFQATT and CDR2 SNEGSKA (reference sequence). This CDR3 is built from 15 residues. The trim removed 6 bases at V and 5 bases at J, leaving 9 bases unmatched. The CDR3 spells CSASGQATNNSPLHF. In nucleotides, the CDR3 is TGCAGTGCGTCGGGACAGGCCACCAATAATTCACCCCTCCACTTT.

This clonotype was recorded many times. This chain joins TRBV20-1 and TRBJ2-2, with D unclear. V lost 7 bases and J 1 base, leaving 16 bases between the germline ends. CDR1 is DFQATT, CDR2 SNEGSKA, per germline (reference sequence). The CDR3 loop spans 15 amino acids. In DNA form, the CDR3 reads TGCAGTGGCTTATCCCGACTCCTGAACACCGGGGAGCTGTTTTTT. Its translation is CSGLSRLLNTGELFF.

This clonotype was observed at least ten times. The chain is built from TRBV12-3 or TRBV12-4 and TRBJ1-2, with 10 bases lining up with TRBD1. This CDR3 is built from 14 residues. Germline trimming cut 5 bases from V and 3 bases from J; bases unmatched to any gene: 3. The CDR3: CASSPGQGYYGYTF. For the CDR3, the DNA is TGTGCCAGCAGTCCGGGACAGGGGTACTATGGCTACACCTTC.

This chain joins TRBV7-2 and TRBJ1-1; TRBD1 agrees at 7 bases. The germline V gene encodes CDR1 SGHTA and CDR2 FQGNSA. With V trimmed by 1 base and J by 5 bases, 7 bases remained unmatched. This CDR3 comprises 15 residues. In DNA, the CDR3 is TGTGCCAGCAGCTTAGAGGGGGCGGGGCGGACTGAAGCTTTCTTT. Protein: CASSLEGAGRTEAFF.